A selection of T cell receptor beta chains follows, all from one sample in a study of shared T cell receptors in the human thymus. TCRdb keeps only in-frame clones here, not all; method: immunoSEQ multiplex PCR. The top ten clones hold 0.0085% to 0.012% of a sample with roughly 660,000 clones, around 87% of them seen once. The same sample was also used in a study of human thymus T cells.

Input material: thymocytes. The receptors come from a boy in the first two years of life with a congenital heart defect. CDR3s include the opening cysteine and the closing phenylalanine or tryptophan. The D gene is left open where the match is weak. For some rows the clone size is stated as once, few or many, or as a class when expanded; others skip it.

d_gene: .
j_gene: TRBJ2-5
abundance: .
v_gene: TRBV2
CDR3nt: TGTGCCAGCAGTCCCCACTGGGATCGGGCCCCGGGGGAGACCCAGTACTTC
CDR3aa: CASSPHWDRAPGETQYF

d_gene: .
j_gene: TRBJ1-1
abundance: .
v_gene: TRBV5-6
CDR3nt: TGTGCCAGCAGCTTGGCGAGGGCCCCGAACACTGAAGCTTTCTTT
CDR3aa: CASSLARAPNTEAFF

d_gene: .
j_gene: TRBJ2-1
abundance: .
v_gene: TRBV29-1
CDR3nt: TGCAGCGTGCCCCGCGCGAACAATGAGCAGTTCTTC
CDR3aa: CSVPRANNEQFF

d_gene: TRBD2
j_gene: TRBJ2-1
abundance: once
v_gene: TRBV5-1
CDR3nt: TGCGCCAGCAGCGCGCCCACTAGCGGGGTCTCCTACAATGAGCAGTTCTTC
CDR3aa: CASSAPTSGVSYNEQFF

d_gene: TRBD1
j_gene: TRBJ2-7
abundance: .
v_gene: TRBV18
CDR3nt: TGTGCCAGCTCACCACAGCCGGACAGGGCCTACGAGCAGTACTTC
CDR3aa: CASSPQPDRAYEQYF

d_gene: TRBD1
j_gene: TRBJ1-1
abundance: once
v_gene: TRBV7-2
CDR3nt: TGTGCCAGCAGCTCCGGGACAGGGGGACCGAACACTGAAGCTTTCTTT
CDR3aa: CASSSGTGGPNTEAFF

d_gene: .
j_gene: TRBJ1-1
abundance: .
v_gene: TRBV14
CDR3nt: TGTGCCAGCAGCCAAGCGGACACCTTGAACACTGAAGCTTTCTTT
CDR3aa: CASSQADTLNTEAFF

d_gene: TRBD1
j_gene: TRBJ2-5
abundance: .
v_gene: TRBV5-8
CDR3nt: TGTGCCAGCAGCGCACCCTGGACAGGCCAGGGGGAGACCCAGTACTTC
CDR3aa: CASSAPWTGQGETQYF

d_gene: .
j_gene: TRBJ2-2
abundance: .
v_gene: TRBV4-2
CDR3nt: TGTGCCAGCAGCCAAGATTGCCGGCGAGGGACCGGGGAGCTGTTTTTT
CDR3aa: CASSQDCRRGTGELFF

d_gene: TRBD1
j_gene: TRBJ2-3
abundance: .
v_gene: TRBV6-1
CDR3nt: TGTGCCAGCAGTGGCCGGACAGGGAGGGATACGCAGTATTTT
CDR3aa: CASSGRTGRDTQYF

d_gene: .
j_gene: TRBJ2-7
abundance: .
v_gene: TRBV7-9
CDR3nt: TGTGCCAGCAGCGGAAGGGGGTCACCCTACGAGCAGTACTTC
CDR3aa: CASSGRGSPYEQYF

d_gene: TRBD1
j_gene: TRBJ2-3
abundance: .
v_gene: TRBV30
CDR3nt: TGTGCCTGGAGAACAGGGGGAGCTCGAACAGATACGCAGTATTTT
CDR3aa: CAWRTGGARTDTQYF

d_gene: TRBD1
j_gene: TRBJ2-7
abundance: .
v_gene: TRBV28
CDR3nt: TGTGCCAGCAGTTTAGGAGTAGAAGACAGGGCTTACGAGCAGTACTTC
CDR3aa: CASSLGVEDRAYEQYF

d_gene: TRBD2
j_gene: TRBJ2-1
abundance: .
v_gene: TRBV6-4
CDR3nt: TGTGCCAGCAGTGACTCCCTAGCGGGAGGGTACAATGAGCAGTTCTTC
CDR3aa: CASSDSLAGGYNEQFF

d_gene: .
j_gene: TRBJ2-1
abundance: .
v_gene: TRBV4-2
CDR3nt: TGTGCCAGCAGACACAGGCTGAGCTCCTACAATGAGCAGTTCTTC
CDR3aa: CASRHRLSSYNEQFF

d_gene: TRBD2
j_gene: TRBJ2-1
abundance: .
v_gene: TRBV10-1
CDR3nt: TGCGCCAGCAGGAGGACTAGCGGATACAATGAGCAGTTCTTC
CDR3aa: CASRRTSGYNEQFF

d_gene: .
j_gene: TRBJ2-1
abundance: once
v_gene: TRBV29-1
CDR3nt: TGCAGCGTTGGCCAGGGAATTCGGGATGAGCAGTTCTTC
CDR3aa: CSVGQGIRDEQFF

d_gene: .
j_gene: TRBJ1-2
abundance: .
v_gene: TRBV18
CDR3nt: TGTGCCAGCTCACCACGGGCAGGGCCCGTCTATGGCTACACCTTC
CDR3aa: CASSPRAGPVYGYTF

d_gene: TRBD2
j_gene: TRBJ2-1
abundance: .
v_gene: TRBV19
CDR3nt: TGTGCCAGTAGCACCTCCGGGTTAGCGGGAGTCTCCGACTACAATGAGCAGTTCTTC
CDR3aa: CASSTSGLAGVSDYNEQFF

d_gene: TRBD2
j_gene: TRBJ2-5
abundance: .
v_gene: TRBV4-2
CDR3nt: TGTGCCAGCAGCCAAGGGGCAACTAGCGGAGAAGAGACCCAGTACTTC
CDR3aa: CASSQGATSGEETQYF

d_gene: .
j_gene: TRBJ2-1
abundance: .
v_gene: TRBV9
CDR3nt: TGTGCCAGCAGCGTAGTTTCCACAAGGAGGGTTCCTGAGCAGTTCTTC
CDR3aa: CASSVVSTRRVPEQFF

d_gene: TRBD1
j_gene: TRBJ1-2
abundance: .
v_gene: TRBV5-6
CDR3nt: TGTGCCAGCAGCTGGACCGCGGGACAGCTCTATGGCTACACCTTC
CDR3aa: CASSWTAGQLYGYTF

d_gene: TRBD2
j_gene: TRBJ2-7
abundance: .
v_gene: TRBV28
CDR3nt: TGTGCCAGCAGTTTAAACCCCTCGCCACTAGCGGGAGTGCCCTACGAGCAGTACTTC
CDR3aa: CASSLNPSPLAGVPYEQYF

d_gene: TRBD1
j_gene: TRBJ1-5
abundance: .
v_gene: TRBV6-5
CDR3nt: TGTGCCAGCAGACCGACAGGGGGAGGGCAGCCCCAGCATTTT
CDR3aa: CASRPTGGGQPQHF

d_gene: TRBD1
j_gene: TRBJ2-7
abundance: .
v_gene: TRBV29-1
CDR3nt: TGCAGCGTTAGAAGGGCGACAGGGGACCACGAGCAGTACTTC
CDR3aa: CSVRRATGDHEQYF

d_gene: TRBD2
j_gene: TRBJ2-1
abundance: .
v_gene: TRBV15
CDR3nt: TGTGCCACCAGCAGTGTAGCGGGACTAGCGACCAGCTCCTACAATGAGCAGTTCTTC
CDR3aa: CATSSVAGLATSSYNEQFF

d_gene: .
j_gene: TRBJ2-2
abundance: .
v_gene: TRBV11-2
CDR3nt: TGTGCCAGCAGCTTAGATCGGGAAGCGGGCCTCACCGGGGAGCTGTTTTTT
CDR3aa: CASSLDREAGLTGELFF

d_gene: TRBD1
j_gene: TRBJ2-7
abundance: .
v_gene: TRBV7-9
CDR3nt: TGTGCCAGCAGTACAGGGGGCTTTTACGAGCAGTACTTC
CDR3aa: CASSTGGFYEQYF

d_gene: .
j_gene: TRBJ1-2
abundance: .
v_gene: TRBV28
CDR3nt: TGTGCCAGCAGCGTTAGGAGGGGCCCGCGAGGCCATGGCTACACCTTC
CDR3aa: CASSVRRGPRGHGYTF

d_gene: .
j_gene: TRBJ2-1
abundance: .
v_gene: TRBV6-5
CDR3nt: TGTGCCAGCAGTTACTCGGGGCGGGGATACAATGAGCAGTTCTTC
CDR3aa: CASSYSGRGYNEQFF

d_gene: .
j_gene: TRBJ2-7
abundance: once
v_gene: TRBV4-1
CDR3nt: TGCGCCAGCAGCCAAGAACTTTCTAGAGGTAGCGGCCCTTTACCCTACGAGCAGTACTTC
CDR3aa: CASSQELSRGSGPLPYEQYF

d_gene: TRBD1
j_gene: TRBJ2-7
abundance: .
v_gene: TRBV27
CDR3nt: TGTGCCAGCAGTTTTTGGGTCCATCCGACAGGGACCTACGAGCAGTACTTC
CDR3aa: CASSFWVHPTGTYEQYF

d_gene: TRBD2
j_gene: TRBJ2-1
abundance: .
v_gene: TRBV5-4
CDR3nt: TGTGCCAGCAGCTTGGGCCTAGCGGGAAACAATGAGCAGTTCTTC
CDR3aa: CASSLGLAGNNEQFF

d_gene: TRBD1
j_gene: TRBJ2-7
abundance: once
v_gene: TRBV7-9
CDR3nt: TGTGCCAGCAGCTTAATGGTCAGGGGGTACGAGCAGTACTTC
CDR3aa: CASSLMVRGYEQYF